This is a list of T cell receptor beta chains from one sample in a study of T cell responses to AZD1222 COVID-19 vaccine. Data came from immunoSEQ multiplex PCR; TCRdb stores just in-frame clones and leaves some out. The data contain about 84,000 clones, approximately 85% of them singletons. Sequencing was performed on peripheral blood, taken 28 days after the second AZD1222 dose. The receptors stem from an adult who received the AZD1222 COVID-19 vaccine. Both conserved end residues are part of each CDR3. D genes are given only for firm matches. Where a row states a size, it is once, few, many or the class of an expanded clone; other rows omit it.

TRBV28	TRBJ2-7	TRBD2	once	TGTGCCAGCAGTTTAGGACTAGTGAGGTACGAGCAGTACTTC	CASSLGLVRYEQYF
TRBV15	TRBJ2-2	TRBD1	-	TGTGCCACCAGCAGAGAATGGGACAGTGCGAACACCGGGGAGCTGTTTTTT	CATSREWDSANTGELFF
TRBV5-1	TRBJ1-3	-	-	TGCGCCAGCAGCTTGGCCGGGGCACGTTGGGGGAACACCATATATTTT	CASSLAGARWGNTIYF
TRBV28	TRBJ1-2	TRBD1	-	TGTGCCAGCAGTTCAGGGGGCGCGAAAGGCTACACCTTC	CASSSGGAKGYTF
TRBV5-1	TRBJ2-2	TRBD2	-	TGCGCCAGCAGCTTAGGTAATAGCGGGAGCCGAACCGGGGAGCTGTTTTTT	CASSLGNSGSRTGELFF
TRBV18	TRBJ1-3	-	-	TGTGCCAGCTCACCACCGACCCTTATATCTGGAAACACCATATATTTT	CASSPPTLISGNTIYF
TRBV28	TRBJ1-5	-	-	TGTGCCAGCAGTTCCTACAGTAGCAATCAGCCCCAGCATTTT	CASSSYSSNQPQHF
TRBV25-1	TRBJ2-1	TRBD2	-	TGTGCCAGCGAGCTAGCGGGGAGCTACAATGAGCAGTTCTTC	CASELAGSYNEQFF
TRBV7-8	TRBJ1-3	-	-	TGTGCCAGCAGCTTAGAAAATCGTGGAAACACCATATATTTT	CASSLENRGNTIYF
TRBV28	TRBJ1-6	-	-	TGTGCCAGCAGTGGAACAGGGTTTAATTCACCCCTCCACTTT	CASSGTGFNSPLHF
TRBV4-3	TRBJ2-5	-	-	TGCGCCAGCAGCCAAGGAGACTATGTCGGCCAAGAGACCCAGTACTTC	CASSQGDYVGQETQYF
TRBV27	TRBJ1-3	-	-	TGTGCCAGCAGTCCAGATTCTGGAAACACCATATATTTT	CASSPDSGNTIYF
TRBV27	TRBJ2-7	-	-	TGTGCCAGCAGTTTTGGTAGGGGAGCAGGCTACGAGCAGTACTTC	CASSFGRGAGYEQYF
TRBV20-1	TRBJ2-7	-	once	TGCAGTGCTAGTGTTGGAGGCGAGCAGTACTTC	CSASVGGEQYF
TRBV6-2/TRBV6-3	TRBJ2-3	-	-	TGTGCCAGCAGTTACTCGGCGGGGAAAACAGATACGCAGTATTTT	CASSYSAGKTDTQYF
TRBV24-1	TRBJ2-1	-	-	TGTGCCACCAGCACTGAATCATCCAGGGGGCAGTTCTTC	CATSTESSRGQFF
TRBV7-6	TRBJ2-5	-	-	TGTGCCAGCAGCTTTCCATCCACGGGGGAGGCTGAGACCCAGTACTTC	CASSFPSTGEAETQYF
TRBV21-1	TRBJ2-5	-	-	TGTGCCAGCAGCAAAGTGGACCCAAGGGAGACCCAGTACTTC	CASSKVDPRETQYF
TRBV10-1	TRBJ2-7	-	-	TGCGCCACCTTTGGGTGCTCCTACGAGCAGTACTTC	CATFGCSYEQYF
TRBV4-2	TRBJ1-2	TRBD1	-	TGTGCCAGCAGCCCAGACACAGGGGGTTGGGGTGGCTATGGCTACACCTTC	CASSPDTGGWGGYGYTF
TRBV3-1/TRBV3-2	TRBJ1-6	-	-	TGTGCCAGCAGCCCAGACCCACAGGGTACTCCCCTCCACTTT	CASSPDPQGTPLHF
TRBV18	TRBJ2-7	TRBD1	-	TGTGCCAGCTCCGGGACAGGGGACTACGAGCAGTACTTC	CASSGTGDYEQYF
TRBV4-2	TRBJ2-5	-	once	TGTGCCAGCAGCCAAGATGAGCAATTGGGGACCCAGTACTTC	CASSQDEQLGTQYF
TRBV7-9	TRBJ1-1	-	once	TGTGCCAGCAGCCCCCTGGGACTACCGAACACTGAAGCTTTCTTT	CASSPLGLPNTEAFF
TRBV6-5	TRBJ1-2	-	-	TGTGCCAGCAGGGTATCCGCCGAGATTAACTATGGCTACACCTTC	CASRVSAEINYGYTF
TRBV7-8	TRBJ1-1	-	-	TGTGCCAGCAGCTCTAACCTTAACACTGAAGCTTTCTTT	CASSSNLNTEAFF
TRBV6-5	TRBJ1-2	-	-	TGTGCCAGCAGTTACATTAGGGGCTATGGCTACACCTTC	CASSYIRGYGYTF
TRBV24-1	TRBJ1-3	-	-	TGTGCCACCCAGGGGTACGCTGGAAACACCATATATTTT	CATQGYAGNTIYF
TRBV7-8	TRBJ1-5	-	-	TGTGCCAGCAGCTTACTGGGAGGCAATCAGCCCCAGCATTTT	CASSLLGGNQPQHF
TRBV3-1/TRBV3-2	TRBJ1-1	-	-	TGTGCCAGCAGCCAAGATGCCATCCCCGGCGCTGAAGCTTTCTTT	CASSQDAIPGAEAFF
TRBV5-1	TRBJ1-1	-	few	TGCGCCAGCAGCCAGGGGAGCAGCACTGAAGCTTTCTTT	CASSQGSSTEAFF
TRBV19	TRBJ1-1	-	once	TGTGCCAGTAGTAGATGGGTCGAGATGAACACTGAAGCTTTCTTT	CASSRWVEMNTEAFF
TRBV28	TRBJ1-2	-	-	TGTGCCAGCAGTTTGGAACAGATGACCGGCTACACCTTC	CASSLEQMTGYTF
TRBV19	TRBJ1-4	-	-	TGTGCCAGTAGTACGGCCGTAAATGAAAAACTGTTTTTT	CASSTAVNEKLFF